Sequencing of this TCR beta chain was carried out in a study of CD8 T cells in ankylosing spondylitis. V was pared by 4 bases and J by 4 bases, with 5 bases of the junction left unmatched. Germline V gene sequence: CDR1 SQVTM, CDR2 ANQGSEA. The CDR3 length is 13 residues. This clonotype was counted at least ten times. Quantitative 5'-RACE with molecular barcodes was used to make the TCR beta libraries. TCRdb passed the 5' RACE reads through MiXCR, listing each CDR3 protein once. The sample shows some 140,000 distinct CDR3 sequences, about 7% of them seen only once. The J gene is TRBJ2-7, the V gene TRBV29-1, with 9 nucleotides matching TRBD1. Sequenced material: blood, either unsorted or a sorted T cell fraction (not recorded which). This TCR was sampled from a female donor with ankylosing spondylitis or in good health (not recorded which). CDR3 loop: CSVGLGQGYEQYF. CDR3 in DNA: TGCAGCGTTGGTCTGGGACAGGGATACGAGCAGTACTTC.